Following are 11 T cell receptor beta chains from one sample sequenced in a study of T cells in Graves' hyperthyroidism and ophthalmopathy. Regions amplified from RNA transcripts were the TCR beta CDR3 regions. A first-round RT-PCR of the TCR CDR3 used the HTBI primer set. TCRdb itself ran the multiplex PCR reads through MiXCR, one entry per CDR3 protein. The table records a few hundred thousand distinct CDR3 sequences, approximately 17% of them present only once. Specimen: blood. These receptors were collected from a woman under 30 with Graves' ophthalmopathy.

This clonotype was detected many times. The V call is TRBV20-1, the J call TRBJ1-1; D not certain. There are 15 residues in the CDR3. The V and J ends lost 0 bases and 5 bases respectively, with 16 bases between them. From germline, CDR1 is DFQATT and CDR2 SNEGSKA (reference sequence). For the CDR3, the DNA is TGCAGTGCTAGAGATCGAGTCTCGGAGGGAACTGAAGCTTTCTTT. Translating it yields CSARDRVSEGTEAFF.

CDR3 in DNA: TGTGCCAGCAGCTTGGGGACAGGGGCCGGTACGCAGTATTTT. Translating gives CASSLGTGAGTQYF. This chain connects TRBV7-3 to TRBJ2-3, with TRBD1 identical over 10 bases. The CDR3 sequence is 14 residues long. The V segment lost 3 bases and the J segment 8 bases; nucleotides outside the gene matches: 5. CDR1 SGHTA and CDR2 FQGTGA come from the germline V gene. Supplemented by reference TRBV7-3 and TRBJ2-3, the full variable domain reads GAGVSQTPSNKVTEKGKYVELRCDPISGHTALYWYRQSLGQGPEFLIYFQGTGAADDSGLPNDRFFAVRPEGSVSTLKIQRTERGDSAVYLCASSLGTGAGTQYFGPGTRLTVL.

This clonotype was recorded at least ten times. The V gene is TRBV3-1, the J gene TRBJ2-4; D ambiguous. The CDR3 runs 12 residues. The V gene lost 4 bases and the J gene lost 11 bases, with 12 bases spanning the gap. Germline V gene data show CDR1 as LGHDT and CDR2 as YNNKEL (reference sequence). The chain's CDR3 is CASSPPRVVQYF. The CDR3 nucleotides are TGTGCCAGCAGCCCACCCCGGGTCGTTCAGTACTTC.

This clonotype was observed a few times. The CDR3 is CAISEQRDEQYF. CDR3 nucleotides: TGTGCCATCAGTGAGCAGCGCGACGAGCAGTACTTC. The chain joins TRBV10-3 to TRBJ2-7; D is uncertain. Germline CDR1 reads ENHRY; CDR2 reads SYGVKD. Trimming shortened V by 2 bases and J by 5 bases, and 7 bases separated the two germline ends. The CDR3 sequence is 12 residues long.

The chain is built from TRBV27 and TRBJ2-7, with D perhaps matching TRBD1 (6 bases). V lost 5 bases and J lost 4, with 15 bases in between. The CDR3 length is 14 residues. Germline V gene lookup returns CDR1 MNHEY and CDR2 SMNVEV (reference sequence). CDR3 bases: TGTGCCAGCAGTGCCACCGGGACACCTTACGAGCAGTACTTC. As protein: CASSATGTPYEQYF.

The gene calls are TRBV6-1 and TRBJ2-1; D is uncertain. The CDR3 extends over 13 amino acids. V lost 6 bases and J 5 bases, leaving 11 bases between the germline ends. Looked up from germline, CDR1 is MNHNS and CDR2 is SASEGT. CDR3: CASSSGYDNEQFF. The CDR3 DNA is TGTGCCAGCAGCTCCGGATATGACAATGAGCAGTTCTTC.

This clonotype was observed a few times. This CDR3 reads CAISEVKGDQPQHF. Written as DNA, the CDR3 is TGTGCCATCAGTGAAGTGAAGGGGGATCAGCCCCAGCATTTT. The gene calls are TRBV10-3 and TRBJ1-5; D is perhaps TRBD1 (6 bases). V was shortened by 3 bases and J by 5 bases, with 11 bases between the two germline ends. Germline CDR1 is ENHRY and CDR2 is SYGVKD. CDR3 length: 14 residues.

This clonotype has just a few counts. The chain couples TRBV4-1 to TRBJ2-1; D not certain. This CDR3 spans 13 amino acids. Germline lookup yields CDR1 MGHRA and CDR2 YSYEKL. V dropped 0 bases and J dropped 10 bases, with 10 bases sitting between them. CDR3 in DNA: TGCGCCAGCAGCCAAGATCCTTTCATCGAGCAGTTCTTC. This codes for CASSQDPFIEQFF.

This clonotype came up many times. The rearrangement links TRBV7-9 to TRBJ2-1; 16 nucleotides match TRBD2. The CDR3 runs to 20 residues. Germline V gene data show CDR1 as SEHNR and CDR2 as FQNEAQ (reference sequence). Trimming removed 3 bases from V and 0 bases from J; junction bases left unmatched: 8. CDR3 DNA: TGTGCCAGCAGCTTCTTGGGACTAGCGGGAGGGCCGAGCTCCTACAATGAGCAGTTCTTC. Protein sequence: CASSFLGLAGGPSSYNEQFF.

The chain links TRBV7-3 to TRBJ2-4; D perhaps matches TRBD2 (6 bases). This CDR3 has 14 amino acids. CDR1 is SGHTA and CDR2 is FQGTGA in the germline V gene. V was pared by 5 bases and J by 8 bases, with 16 bases between. CDR3 protein: CASSPRGTGDIQYF. In DNA form, the CDR3 reads TGTGCCAGCAGCCCTCGAGGGACGGGAGACATTCAGTACTTC.

This clonotype was recorded a few times. The chain recombines TRBV6-2 or TRBV6-3 with TRBJ2-7; the match to TRBD1 covers 8 bases. Unmatched junction bases numbered 13, after V lost 7 bases and J lost 2 bases. The CDR3 is 16 residues long. Germline V gene sequence: CDR1 MNHEY, CDR2 SVGEGT. As DNA, the CDR3 is TGTGCCAGCAAGGCTAGCCGAACAGGGGGGCCCTACGAGCAGTACTTC. Translated, it gives CASKASRTGGPYEQYF.